What follows are 23 T cell receptor beta chains derived from one specimen sequenced in a study of blood T cell repertoires in COVID-19. Assay used: immunoSEQ multiplex PCR; TCRdb lists only in-frame clones, some missing. The repertoire holds 200,000 to 250,000 clones, with 80% to 90% as singletons. Sequencing input: peripheral blood. All receptors come from a woman over 75 with active or convalescent COVID-19.

This rearrangement joins TRBV30 to TRBJ1-5; D perhaps matches TRBD1 (5 bases). CDR1 and CDR2 from the germline V gene are GTSNPN and SVGIG (reference sequence). The CDR3 length is 14 residues. V gave up 8 bases and J gave up 7 bases, with 21 bases separating them. CDR3 sequence (DNA): TGTGCCGGAACGATGTTAAGGGGTAAGCAGCCCCAGCATTTT. Protein: CAGTMLRGKQPQHF.

The chain recombines TRBV27 with TRBJ2-1, with 7 bases identical to TRBD1. Trimming took 3 bases from V and 1 from J; bases not matched to a gene: 6. CDR3 length: 16 amino acids. Germline-derived CDR1 and CDR2 are MNHEY and SMNVEV (reference sequence). CDR3 sequence: CASSFKGAYSYNEQFF. CDR3 in DNA: TGTGCCAGCAGTTTCAAGGGGGCATATTCCTACAATGAGCAGTTCTTC.

This chain's CDR3 is CASSQGEGNTEAFF. CDR3 DNA sequence: TGTGCCAGCAGCCAAGGTGAGGGGAACACTGAAGCTTTCTTT. V is TRBV3-1 (or the pseudogene TRBV3-2) and J is TRBJ1-1; unclear D gene. Trimming shortened V by 1 base and J by 1 base, and 7 bases separated the two germline ends. This CDR3 contains 14 residues. The germline CDR1 and CDR2 sequences are LGHDT and YNNKEL (reference sequence).

The V call is TRBV6-5, the J call TRBJ2-7; 12 bases line up with TRBD1. CDR3 length equals 14 residues. Per germline, CDR1 MNHEY and CDR2 SVGAGI. Losses at the gene ends were 6 bases for V and 6 bases for J; bases not matched to a gene: 6. The DNA for the CDR3 is TGTGCCAGCAGACCCCGGGACAGGGGGCTCGAGCAGTACTTC. The encoded protein is CASRPRDRGLEQYF.

This sequence joins TRBV9 and TRBJ2-3; 9 bases are shared with TRBD2. This CDR3 contains 14 residues. V trimming: 5 bases; J trimming: 4 bases; junction bases outside the gene matches: 5. The germline gives CDR1 SGDLS, CDR2 YYNGEE. CDR3 DNA sequence: TGTGCCAGCAGAGGACTAGCGTTCGCAGATACGCAGTATTTT. It codes for CASRGLAFADTQYF.

The chain is built from TRBV1 and TRBJ2-5; the table names TRBD2, a call not compared with the DNA. TRBV1 is listed as a pseudogene. The length of the CDR3 is 12 residues. The CDR3, as DNA: TGCACCAGCAGCCACGGGGACTGGACCCAGTACTTC. It codes for CTSSHGDWTQYF.

The chain links TRBV7-9 to TRBJ1-1; TRBD1 might be the D (5 bases). The CDR3 length is 13 residues. Germline loops: CDR1 SEHNR, CDR2 FQNEAQ (reference sequence). Between the trimmed V and J ends, which lost 8 bases and 1 base, there was a span of 11 bases. The CDR3: CASDRQQNTEAFF. The CDR3 DNA is TGTGCCAGCGATAGACAGCAGAACACTGAAGCTTTCTTT.

The rearrangement joins TRBV9 to TRBJ2-3; 9 bases fit TRBD2. In germline, CDR1 is SGDLS, CDR2 YYNGEE. CDR3 length equals 18 residues. The junction had 10 bases not matched to a gene; V was cut back by 0 bases and J by 2 bases. The CDR3 DNA reads TGTGCCAGCAGCGTAGGTCTTAGCGGGAGTACCCTCACAGATACGCAGTATTTT. It yields the protein CASSVGLSGSTLTDTQYF.

With regard to this clone: The sample contains more than one DNA sequence encoding this CDR3. The chain carries TRBV18 and TRBJ2-7; 9 nucleotides line up with TRBD1. J gave up 3 bases and V 4 bases, and 7 bases lay outside the gene matches. The germline CDR1 and CDR2 sequences are KGHSH and LQKENI. This CDR3 has 15 amino acids. The CDR3 sequence is CASSRGGQGSYEQYF. The CDR3 DNA reads TGTGCCAGCTCACGGGGGGGACAGGGTAGCTACGAGCAGTACTTC.

In nucleotides, the CDR3 is TGTGCCAGCTCAAGACAGGGGTATGGAGATAGCGAGCAGTACTTC. Residues: CASSRQGYGDSEQYF. The chain links TRBV9 to TRBJ2-7; 8 bases match TRBD1. J gave up 6 bases and V 7 bases, and 15 bases lay outside the gene matches. Germline V gene sequence: CDR1 SGDLS, CDR2 YYNGEE. The CDR3 totals 15 residues. The full variable domain, in which reference TRBV9 and TRBJ2-7 provide the parts outside the CDR3, is DSGVTQTPKHLITATGQRVTLRCSPRSGDLSVYWYQQSLDQGLQFLIQYYNGEERAKGNILERFSAQQFPDLHSELNLSSLELGDSALYFCASSRQGYGDSEQYFGPGTRLTVT.

The chain combines TRBV20-1 with TRBJ2-7, with 9 bases that match TRBD1. Germline-derived CDR1 and CDR2 are DFQATT and SNEGSKA (reference sequence). V shed 5 bases, J shed 11 bases, and the junction held 4 bases outside the gene matches. This CDR3 is built from 10 residues. The chain's CDR3 is CSAERDREYF. CDR3 bases: TGCAGTGCTGAACGGGACAGGGAGTACTTC.

This clone has more than one count but fewer than ten. The sample has other DNA sequences that encode this CDR3 too. This sequence joins TRBV14 and TRBJ2-3, with 7 bases fitting TRBD2. V lost 4 bases and J lost 6; bases outside the gene matches: 7. CDR3 length: 14 residues. Germline values: CDR1 SGHDN, CDR2 FVKESK. The CDR3 DNA is TGTGCCAGCAGCCCCGCGGGGGTAACGGATACGCAGTATTTT. Translated, it gives CASSPAGVTDTQYF.

The chain is built from TRBV4-1 and TRBJ1-3; D ambiguous. CDR3 length: 12 amino acids. V shed 4 bases and J shed 8 bases, with 9 bases lying between them. Germline lookup yields CDR1 MGHRA and CDR2 YSYEKL. DNA for the CDR3: TGCGCCAGCAGCCCGGATGGGCACACCATATATTTT. Amino acid sequence: CASSPDGHTIYF.

This chain connects TRBV6-5 to TRBJ1-6; 8 bases map to TRBD1. The length of the CDR3 is 15 residues. Germline V gives CDR1 MNHEY, CDR2 SVGAGI. After removal of 7 bases from V and 9 bases from J, the junction contained 11 bases not matched to a gene. CDR3 loop: CASTPDRDLSSPLHF. Here the CDR3 DNA reads TGTGCCAGCACCCCGGACAGGGATCTAAGTTCACCCCTCCACTTT.

The V and J genes are TRBV19 and TRBJ2-1; D perhaps matches TRBD2 (7 bases). CDR3 length: 16 amino acids. V lost 7 bases and J 8 bases, leaving 24 bases between the germline ends. Germline V gene data show CDR1 as LNHDA and CDR2 as SQIVND (reference sequence). This chain's CDR3 is CASKRWGGKINHEQFF. CDR3 DNA: TGTGCCAGTAAGCGCTGGGGGGGCAAGATTAACCATGAGCAGTTCTTC.

V and J are TRBV4-2 and TRBJ2-3, with D maybe TRBD1 (6 bases). The CDR3 covers 15 residues. With 4 bases removed from V and 4 bases from J, the gap between germline ends came to 15 bases. CDR1 and CDR2 from the germline V gene are LGHNA and YNFKEQ. The DNA of the CDR3 is TGTGCCAGCAGCCGCACCTTAGGGGGACCAGATACGCAGTATTTT. Residues: CASSRTLGGPDTQYF.

V gene TRBV7-7 combines with J gene TRBJ1-1, with 10 bases lining up with TRBD1. The CDR3 extends over 13 amino acids. The junction had 2 bases not matched to a gene; V was cut back by 5 bases and J by 5 bases. Per germline, CDR1 SSHAT and CDR2 FNYEAQ (reference sequence). CDR3 bases: TGTGCCAGCAGCCAGGGACAGGGGACTGAAGCTTTCTTT. This gives the protein CASSQGQGTEAFF.

The chain joins TRBV7-9 to TRBJ1-6; D is perhaps TRBD1 (5 bases). Germline V gives CDR1 SEHNR, CDR2 FQNEAQ (reference sequence). This CDR3 is 16 amino acids long. Trimming pared 6 bases from V and 4 bases from J, leaving 16 bases between. The CDR3 DNA is TGTGCCAGCAGTTTAATGAGACAGATTTATAATTCACCCCTCCACTTT. Translating gives CASSLMRQIYNSPLHF.

There are a few counts of this clone. The rearrangement uses TRBV7-3 and TRBJ2-5, with a possible D match to TRBD2 (5 bases). The CDR3 is 14 residues long. Germline assignment: CDR1 SGHTA and CDR2 FQGTGA. Trimming took 8 bases from V and 1 from J, leaving 14 bases between them. The CDR3 region is CASGSGTFQETQYF. The CDR3 DNA follows: TGTGCCAGCGGGAGCGGAACTTTCCAAGAGACCCAGTACTTC.

This clone appeared many times. This chain joins TRBV21-1 and TRBJ1-2; the table calls TRBD1, which could not be checked here. TRBV21-1 has pseudogene status. The CDR3 length is 16 residues. The CDR3 sequence is CASSKEGDRVHYGYTF. CDR3 nucleotides: TGTGCCAGCAGCAAAGAAGGGGACAGGGTCCACTATGGCTACACCTTC.

This chain joins TRBV11-2 and TRBJ2-7; possibly TRBD1 for D (6 bases). Looked up from germline, CDR1 is SGHAT and CDR2 is FQNNGV. The CDR3 contains 18 residues. Trimming pared 0 bases from V and 5 bases from J, leaving 23 bases between. The CDR3 reads CASSLDLVMGWYRDEQYF. The CDR3 coding sequence is TGTGCCAGCAGCTTAGATTTGGTCATGGGATGGTACAGGGACGAGCAGTACTTC.

The chain couples TRBV4-3 to TRBJ2-3; unclear D gene. V gave up 3 bases and J gave up 1 base, with 8 bases separating them. The V gene's germline CDR1 is LGHNA and CDR2 YSLEER. This CDR3 is built from 14 residues. The CDR3 here is CASSQTTRTDTQYF. CDR3 DNA: TGCGCCAGCAGCCAGACGACTCGCACAGATACGCAGTATTTT.

Only one count was recorded for this clone. The chain carries TRBV12-2 and TRBJ1-1; the DNA was not compared with TRBD1, the D call given in the table. TRBV12-2 is listed as a pseudogene. This CDR3 contains 18 residues. CDR3 sequence: CASRSQKPGQGGGTEAFF. As DNA, the CDR3 is TGTGCAAGTCGGTCTCAGAAACCGGGACAGGGAGGGGGGACTGAAGCTTTCTTT.